Listed below are T cell receptor beta chains from one sample, sequenced in a study of identical twins. TCRdb re-derived calls from the 5' RACE reads in MiXCR, one entry per CDR3 protein. There are around 490,000 distinct CDR3 sequences in the sample; around 24% occur only once, and about 0.48% lies in the top ten. Separately, the same data were catalogued under a study of yellow fever vaccine responses in identical twins.

Source material: CD4+ T cells sorted from blood. These receptors were collected from a woman younger than 35 in good health. CDR3s include the opening cysteine and the closing phenylalanine or tryptophan. A D gene is named only where the DNA matches it firmly. Where a row states a size, it is once, few, many or the class of an expanded clone; other rows omit it.

j_call: TRBJ2-3; clone_size: NA; v_call: TRBV7-2; d_call: TRBD2; cdr3_nt: TGTGCCAGCAAACCGGGACTAGCCACAGATACGCAGTATTTT; cdr3_aa: CASKPGLATDTQYF
j_call: TRBJ2-1; clone_size: few; v_call: TRBV3-1; d_call: TRBD2; cdr3_nt: TGTGCCAGCAGCCAATGGGCAGGACTAGCGGGCAATGAGCAGTTCTTC; cdr3_aa: CASSQWAGLAGNEQFF
j_call: TRBJ1-1; clone_size: few; v_call: TRBV9; d_call: NA; cdr3_nt: TGTGCCAGCAGCGTAGGGGGGTGGGAGGAGACTGAAGCTTTCTTT; cdr3_aa: CASSVGGWEETEAFF
j_call: TRBJ2-1; clone_size: NA; v_call: TRBV20-1; d_call: TRBD2; cdr3_nt: TGCAGTGCTTATAGCGGGGGTCTCTACAATGAGCAGTTCTTC; cdr3_aa: CSAYSGGLYNEQFF
j_call: TRBJ2-2; clone_size: few; v_call: TRBV4-2; d_call: NA; cdr3_nt: TGTGCCAGCAGCCAAGTGTTGGAAACCGGGGAGCTGTTTTTT; cdr3_aa: CASSQVLETGELFF
j_call: TRBJ2-7; clone_size: NA; v_call: TRBV28; d_call: NA; cdr3_nt: TGTGCCAGCAGCTCGATCACGTTAACAGGGCTCACCACCTACGAGCAGTACTTC; cdr3_aa: CASSSITLTGLTTYEQYF
j_call: TRBJ2-3; clone_size: few; v_call: TRBV6-1; d_call: TRBD1; cdr3_nt: TGTGCCAGCAGTCGGGACAGGGGAGGTGGTACGCAGTATTTT; cdr3_aa: CASSRDRGGGTQYF
j_call: TRBJ2-7; clone_size: NA; v_call: TRBV12-3/TRBV12-4; d_call: NA; cdr3_nt: TGTGCCAGCAGTTTTGAAGGGGGTCCCTACGAGCAGTACTTC; cdr3_aa: CASSFEGGPYEQYF
j_call: TRBJ2-5; clone_size: once; v_call: TRBV3-1; d_call: TRBD2; cdr3_nt: TGTGCCTGCAGCCAACGCCTAGCGGGGGCCATCCAAGAGACCCAGTACTTC; cdr3_aa: CACSQRLAGAIQETQYF
j_call: TRBJ2-1; clone_size: few; v_call: TRBV5-6; d_call: TRBD2; cdr3_nt: TGTGCCAGCAGCTTGAGACTAGCGGGGGTCCCTGAGCAGTTCTTC; cdr3_aa: CASSLRLAGVPEQFF
j_call: TRBJ2-5; clone_size: few; v_call: TRBV5-1; d_call: NA; cdr3_nt: TGCGCCAGCAGCTTGAGGTCTGCGACAGTCGTTAGAGAGACCCAGTACTTC; cdr3_aa: CASSLRSATVVRETQYF
j_call: TRBJ2-7; clone_size: NA; v_call: TRBV20-1; d_call: NA; cdr3_nt: TGCAGTGCTAGAGATCGGAGCGGCGTCTACGAGCAGTACTTC; cdr3_aa: CSARDRSGVYEQYF
j_call: TRBJ2-3; clone_size: few; v_call: TRBV2; d_call: TRBD2; cdr3_nt: TGTGCCAGCAGACCGGGACTAGGAACAGATACGCAGTATTTT; cdr3_aa: CASRPGLGTDTQYF
j_call: TRBJ2-1; clone_size: NA; v_call: TRBV10-3; d_call: NA; cdr3_nt: TGTGCCATCAGTGACTTGGTCGGGGGGCCTTACAATGAGCAGTTCTTC; cdr3_aa: CAISDLVGGPYNEQFF
j_call: TRBJ1-1; clone_size: NA; v_call: TRBV11-2; d_call: NA; cdr3_nt: TGTGCCAGCAGCTTAGTAGGTATGACTGAAGCTTTCTTT; cdr3_aa: CASSLVGMTEAFF
j_call: TRBJ2-1; clone_size: few; v_call: TRBV2; d_call: TRBD2; cdr3_nt: TGTGCCAGCAGGCCCCAGCGGGAGGGCATCTACAATGAGCAGTTCTTC; cdr3_aa: CASRPQREGIYNEQFF
j_call: TRBJ1-2; clone_size: NA; v_call: TRBV11-2; d_call: NA; cdr3_nt: TGTGCCAGCAGCGCTGCTTGGGGGGTTCCTAACTATGGCTACACCTTC; cdr3_aa: CASSAAWGVPNYGYTF
j_call: TRBJ2-1; clone_size: NA; v_call: TRBV15; d_call: TRBD2; cdr3_nt: TGTGCCACCAGCAGAGACCTTGTGGAGGGAGGGAAGCAGTTCTTC; cdr3_aa: CATSRDLVEGGKQFF
j_call: TRBJ2-5; clone_size: NA; v_call: TRBV29-1; d_call: TRBD1; cdr3_nt: TGCAGCGACCTCCGAACCGGGACAGGGGGTGAGACCCAGTACTTC; cdr3_aa: CSDLRTGTGGETQYF
j_call: TRBJ2-1; clone_size: NA; v_call: TRBV29-1; d_call: TRBD2; cdr3_nt: TGCAGCGTCGACGGGACTAGCGGGAGCCACCCGGTGGCCAATGAGCAGTTCTTC; cdr3_aa: CSVDGTSGSHPVANEQFF
j_call: TRBJ2-3; clone_size: few; v_call: TRBV20-1; d_call: NA; cdr3_nt: TGCAGTGCTAGAGGGGGCCGCACAGATACGCAGTATTTT; cdr3_aa: CSARGGRTDTQYF
j_call: TRBJ2-2; clone_size: NA; v_call: TRBV5-1; d_call: TRBD2; cdr3_nt: TGCGCCAGCAGCTTGGGGGGACTAGCGGGAGGCAGCGTCACCGGGGAGCTGTTTTTT; cdr3_aa: CASSLGGLAGGSVTGELFF
j_call: TRBJ2-2; clone_size: few; v_call: TRBV10-3; d_call: TRBD1; cdr3_nt: TGTGCCATCGGGCCCGACAGGGACAACGGGGAGCTGTTTTTT; cdr3_aa: CAIGPDRDNGELFF
j_call: TRBJ2-3; clone_size: once; v_call: TRBV6-2/TRBV6-3; d_call: TRBD2; cdr3_nt: TGTGCCAGCAGTCGACTAGCGGGGGATCGGACAGATACGCAGTATTTT; cdr3_aa: CASSRLAGDRTDTQYF
j_call: TRBJ1-1; clone_size: few; v_call: TRBV24-1; d_call: NA; cdr3_nt: TGTGCCACCAGTTACGAGCGCATGAACACTGAAGCTTTCTTT; cdr3_aa: CATSYERMNTEAFF
j_call: TRBJ1-2; clone_size: NA; v_call: TRBV6-5; d_call: NA; cdr3_nt: TGTGCCAGCAGTTACTCGAGTACAGCTAACTATGGCTACACCTTC; cdr3_aa: CASSYSSTANYGYTF
j_call: TRBJ2-2; clone_size: NA; v_call: TRBV5-1; d_call: TRBD2; cdr3_nt: TGCGCCAGCAGCTTGGCGACTAGCGGAGGGGGACCCACCGGGGAGCTGTTTTTT; cdr3_aa: CASSLATSGGGPTGELFF